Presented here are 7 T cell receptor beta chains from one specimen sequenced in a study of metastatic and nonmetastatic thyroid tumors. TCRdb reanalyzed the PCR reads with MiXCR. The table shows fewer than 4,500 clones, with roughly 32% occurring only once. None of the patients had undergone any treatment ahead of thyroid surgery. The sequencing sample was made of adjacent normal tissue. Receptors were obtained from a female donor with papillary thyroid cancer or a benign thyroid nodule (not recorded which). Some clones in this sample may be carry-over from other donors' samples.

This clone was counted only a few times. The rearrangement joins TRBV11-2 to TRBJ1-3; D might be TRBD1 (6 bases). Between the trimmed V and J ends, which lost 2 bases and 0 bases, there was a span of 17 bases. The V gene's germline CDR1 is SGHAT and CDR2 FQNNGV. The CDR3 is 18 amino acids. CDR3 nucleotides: TGTGCCAGCAGCTTATCCAGGGGCAGACTCTTCTCTGGAAACACCATATATTTT. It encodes CASSLSRGRLFSGNTIYF.

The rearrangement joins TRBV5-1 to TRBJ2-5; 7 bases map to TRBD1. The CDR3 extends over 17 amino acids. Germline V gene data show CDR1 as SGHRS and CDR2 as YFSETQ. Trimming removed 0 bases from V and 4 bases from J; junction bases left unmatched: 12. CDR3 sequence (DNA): TGCGCCAGCAGCTTGGACTCTGGTCGGGCAGGGGGAGAGACCCAGTACTTC. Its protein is CASSLDSGRAGGETQYF.

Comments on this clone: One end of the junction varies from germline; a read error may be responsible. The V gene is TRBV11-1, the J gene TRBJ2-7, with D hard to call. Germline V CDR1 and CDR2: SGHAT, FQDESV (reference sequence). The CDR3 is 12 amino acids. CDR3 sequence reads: CASSFNGNEQYF. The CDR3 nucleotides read TGCGCCAGCAGCTTTAACGGAAACGAGCAGTACTTC.

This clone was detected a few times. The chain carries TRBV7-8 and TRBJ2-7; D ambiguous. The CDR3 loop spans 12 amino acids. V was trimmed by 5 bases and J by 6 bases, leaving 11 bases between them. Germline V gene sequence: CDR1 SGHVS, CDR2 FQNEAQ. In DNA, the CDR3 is TGTGCCAGCAGCCTACCCCCTGCCGAGCAGTACTTC. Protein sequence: CASSLPPAEQYF.

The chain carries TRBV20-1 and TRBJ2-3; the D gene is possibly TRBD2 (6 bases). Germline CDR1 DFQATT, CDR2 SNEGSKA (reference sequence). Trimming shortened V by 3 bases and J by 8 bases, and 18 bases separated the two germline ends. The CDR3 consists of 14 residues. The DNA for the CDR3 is TGCAGTGCTAGCGGGTCCACTAGCTTGGGTACGCAGTATTTT. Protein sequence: CSASGSTSLGTQYF.

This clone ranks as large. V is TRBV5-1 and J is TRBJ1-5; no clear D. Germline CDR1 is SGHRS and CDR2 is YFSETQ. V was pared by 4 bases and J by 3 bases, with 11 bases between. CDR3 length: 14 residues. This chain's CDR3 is CASSIAGDNQPQHF. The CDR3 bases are TGCGCCAGCAGCATCGCAGGAGACAATCAGCCCCAGCATTTT.

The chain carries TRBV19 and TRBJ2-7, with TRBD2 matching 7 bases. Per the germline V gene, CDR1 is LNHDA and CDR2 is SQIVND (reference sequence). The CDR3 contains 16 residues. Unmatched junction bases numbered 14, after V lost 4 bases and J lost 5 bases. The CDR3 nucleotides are TGTGCCAGTAGTAAGGGCTTCGGTCCTCGGGGGGACGAGCAGTACTTC. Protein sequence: CASSKGFGPRGDEQYF.